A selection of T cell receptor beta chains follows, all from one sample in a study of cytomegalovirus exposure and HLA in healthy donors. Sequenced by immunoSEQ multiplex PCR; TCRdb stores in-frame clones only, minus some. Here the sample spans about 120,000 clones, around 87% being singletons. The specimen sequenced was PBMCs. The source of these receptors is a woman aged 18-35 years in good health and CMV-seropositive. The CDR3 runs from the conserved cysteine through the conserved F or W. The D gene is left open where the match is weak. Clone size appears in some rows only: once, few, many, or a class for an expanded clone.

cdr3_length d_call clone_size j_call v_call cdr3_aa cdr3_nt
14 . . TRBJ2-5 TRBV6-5 CASSYSQGQETQYF TGTGCCAGCAGTTACTCGCAGGGGCAAGAGACCCAGTACTTC
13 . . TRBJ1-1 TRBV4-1 CASSQASKTEAFF TGCGCCAGCAGCCAGGCCAGTAAAACTGAAGCTTTCTTT
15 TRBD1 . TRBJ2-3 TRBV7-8 CASSSGTGGTDTQYF TGTGCCAGCAGCTCCGGGACAGGGGGCACAGATACGCAGTATTTT
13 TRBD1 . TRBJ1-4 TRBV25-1 CASRDRGTEKLFF TGTGCCAGCAGGGACAGGGGAACCGAAAAACTGTTTTTT
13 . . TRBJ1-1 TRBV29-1 CSVVTGGHTEAFF TGCAGCGTTGTAACAGGAGGGCACACTGAAGCTTTCTTT
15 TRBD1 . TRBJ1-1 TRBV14 CASSPDRGWDTEAFF TGTGCCAGCAGCCCGGACAGGGGGTGGGACACTGAAGCTTTCTTT
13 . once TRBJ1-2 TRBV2 CASSSGHSYGYTF TGTGCCAGCAGCTCGGGACATTCCTATGGCTACACCTTC
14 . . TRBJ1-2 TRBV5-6 CASSPEPTDYGYTF TGTGCCAGCAGCCCCGAGCCGACAGACTATGGCTACACCTTC
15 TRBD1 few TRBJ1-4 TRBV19 CASIGQGAVSEKLFF TGTGCCAGTATAGGACAGGGGGCTGTTAGTGAAAAACTGTTTTTT
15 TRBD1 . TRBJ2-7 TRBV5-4 CASSIGTGDIYEQYF TGTGCCAGCAGCATTGGGACAGGGGATATCTACGAGCAGTACTTC
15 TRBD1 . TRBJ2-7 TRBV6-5 CASSPRQGRGYEQYF TGTGCCAGCAGTCCCCGACAGGGTAGGGGCTACGAGCAGTACTTC
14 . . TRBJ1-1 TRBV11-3 CASSQGTGNTEAFF TGTGCCAGCAGCCAGGGGACGGGGAACACTGAAGCTTTCTTT
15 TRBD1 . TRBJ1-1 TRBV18 CASSETGTGGLGAFF TGTGCCAGCTCAGAAACAGGGACAGGGGGTTTGGGTGCTTTCTTT
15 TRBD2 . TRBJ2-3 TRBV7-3 CASSPSGGYTDTQYF TGTGCCAGCAGCCCTAGCGGGGGGTACACAGATACGCAGTATTTT
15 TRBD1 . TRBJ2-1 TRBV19 CASTLTGGSYNEQFF TGTGCCAGTACCCTGACAGGGGGCTCCTACAATGAGCAGTTCTTC
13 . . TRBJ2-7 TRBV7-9 CASSSGGEYEQYF TGTGCCAGCAGCTCCGGGGGAGAATACGAGCAGTACTTC
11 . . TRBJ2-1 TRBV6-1 CASSLRNEQFF TGTGCCAGCAGTTTACGGAATGAGCAGTTCTTC
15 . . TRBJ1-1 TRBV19 CASSTRGVMNTEAFF TGTGCCAGTAGTACCCGCGGCGTAATGAACACTGAAGCTTTCTTT
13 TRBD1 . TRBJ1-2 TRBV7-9 CASGDRANYGYTF TGTGCCAGCGGCGACAGGGCAAACTATGGCTACACCTTC
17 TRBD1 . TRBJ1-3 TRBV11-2 CASSLGAGGLSGNTIYF TGTGCCAGCAGCTTAGGGGCAGGGGGCCTCTCTGGAAACACCATATATTTT
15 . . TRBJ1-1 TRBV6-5 CASGYRQGFSTEAFF TGTGCCAGCGGTTACCGGCAGGGGTTTAGCACTGAAGCTTTCTTT
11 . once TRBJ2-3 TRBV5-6 CASSFGDTQYF TGTGCCAGCAGCTTCGGGGATACGCAGTATTTT
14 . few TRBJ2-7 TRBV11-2 CASSSPYRSHEQYF TGTGCCAGCAGCTCCCCTTACAGGTCCCACGAGCAGTACTTC
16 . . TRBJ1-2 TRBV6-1 CASSEVAGRSNYGYTF TGTGCCAGCAGTGAAGTGGCAGGTCGTTCTAACTATGGCTACACCTTC
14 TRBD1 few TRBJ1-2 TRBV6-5 CASSYSTGGPGYTF TGTGCCAGCAGTTACTCGACAGGGGGCCCTGGCTACACCTTC
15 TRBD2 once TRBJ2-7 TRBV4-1 CASSYGLAGGYEQYF TGCGCCAGCAGCTACGGACTAGCGGGAGGATACGAGCAGTACTTC
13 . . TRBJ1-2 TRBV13 CASSLGPVDGYTF TGTGCCAGCAGCTTAGGACCGGTGGATGGCTACACCTTC
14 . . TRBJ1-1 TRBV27 CASSLSDTFTEAFF TGTGCCAGCAGTTTATCGGACACCTTCACTGAAGCTTTCTTT
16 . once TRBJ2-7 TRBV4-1 CASSHPSDAGTYEQYF TGCGCCAGCAGCCATCCTAGCGACGCGGGAACCTACGAGCAGTACTTC
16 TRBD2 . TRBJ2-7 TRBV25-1 CASSFASGRGADEQYF TGTGCCAGCAGTTTCGCTAGCGGGAGAGGGGCCGACGAGCAGTACTTC
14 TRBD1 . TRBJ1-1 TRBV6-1 CASSVETGGTEAFF TGTGCCAGCAGTGTGGAAACAGGGGGCACTGAAGCTTTCTTT
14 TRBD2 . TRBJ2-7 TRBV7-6 CASSPSGGPYEQYF TGTGCCAGCAGCCCAAGCGGGGGGCCCTACGAGCAGTACTTC
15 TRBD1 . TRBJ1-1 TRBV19 CASRTQGTGNTEAFF TGTGCCAGTAGGACTCAAGGGACAGGGAACACTGAAGCTTTCTTT
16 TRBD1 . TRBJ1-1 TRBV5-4 CASSGDRGSWNTEAFF TGTGCCAGCAGCGGGGACAGGGGAAGTTGGAACACTGAAGCTTTCTTT
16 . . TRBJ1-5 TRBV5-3 CARRPGRGNSNQPQHF TGTGCCAGAAGACCTGGACGGGGGAATAGCAATCAGCCCCAGCATTTT
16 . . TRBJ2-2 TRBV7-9 CASSLAWGPGTGELFF TGTGCCAGCAGCTTAGCTTGGGGCCCCGGCACCGGGGAGCTGTTTTTT
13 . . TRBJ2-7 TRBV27 CASSFVGGYEQYF TGTGCCAGCAGTTTTGTGGGGGGCTACGAGCAGTACTTC